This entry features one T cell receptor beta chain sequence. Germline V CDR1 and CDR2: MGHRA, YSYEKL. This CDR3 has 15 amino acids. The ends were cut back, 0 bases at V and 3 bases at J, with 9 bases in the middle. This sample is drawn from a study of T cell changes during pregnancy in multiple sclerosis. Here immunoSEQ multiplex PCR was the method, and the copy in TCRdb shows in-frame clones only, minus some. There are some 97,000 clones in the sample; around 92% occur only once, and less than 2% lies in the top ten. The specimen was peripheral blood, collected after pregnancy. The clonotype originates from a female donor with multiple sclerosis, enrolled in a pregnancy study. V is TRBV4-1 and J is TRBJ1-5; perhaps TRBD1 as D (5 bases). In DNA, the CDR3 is TGCGCCAGCAGCCAAGACCGGGGGTACAATCAGCCCCAGCATTTT. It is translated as CASSQDRGYNQPQHF.